This T cell receptor (beta chain) was profiled in a study of blood T cell repertoires in COVID-19. Study context: Samples representing acute and convalescent COVID-19 were sourced from the United States, Italy and Spain. PBMCs, B-cell-depleted T cells, or T cells provided the cDNA or gDNA that made up the material.

Germline CDR1 and CDR2: SGHNT and YYREEE (reference sequence). V lost 5 bases, J lost 7 bases, and 7 bases stayed unmatched. The CDR3 consists of 14 residues. The authors' processing: Amplifying reference gene primers gave estimates of nucleated cell counts. Sequencing used immunoSEQ multiplex PCR; TCRdb keeps in-frame clones, though not all of them. That table supplies the V and J calls and clone size; D and trimming were determined from the DNA. The table shows roughly 200,000 clones, with 70% to 90% occurring only once. The sequenced sample was peripheral blood. The rearrangement links TRBV5-4 to TRBJ2-1, with 9 bases aligning to TRBD2. The sequence was obtained from a man aged 60-69 years with acute or convalescent COVID-19. The CDR3 region is CASRVAGGPNEQFF. The CDR3 bases are TGTGCCAGCAGAGTCGCGGGAGGGCCTAATGAGCAGTTCTTC. The variable domain in full, completed from reference TRBV5-4 and TRBJ2-1, reads ETGVTQSPTHLIKTRGQQVTLRCSSQSGHNTVSWYQQALGQGPQFIFQYYREEENGRGNFPPRFSGLQFPNYSSELNVNALELDDSALYLCASRVAGGPNEQFFGPGTRLTVL.